This entry describes one TCR beta chain. Its antigen is unidentified. Germline V gene data show CDR1 as MGHRA and CDR2 as YSYEKL. The CDR3 totals 14 residues. This specimen comes from a study of blood T cells in healthy people across ages. Findings of the study overall: Not knowing donor CMV status may have confounded expanded clonotype changes. Per-million-T-cell TCR beta diversity fell roughly linearly with age.

A second about 7 to 12 cycle PCR used barcoded and J-beta primers. TCRdb independently ran MiXCR on the 5' RACE reads; one entry per CDR3 protein. The table includes over 1,200,000 distinct CDR3 sequences, 45% to 70% detected once. Sequencing input: blood. This TCR was sampled from a man between 18 and 29 years old in good health. The chain joins TRBV4-1 to TRBJ2-5, with D uncertain. The J call may be mistaken, given a closer DNA end match to TRBJ2-7. For the CDR3, the DNA is TGCGCCAGCAGCCAAGTAGGCGTTAACAACGAGCAGTACTTC. As protein: CASSQVGVNNEQYF.